This is a list of T cell receptor beta chains from one sample in a study of blood T cell repertoires in COVID-19. Assay used: immunoSEQ multiplex PCR; TCRdb lists only in-frame clones, some missing. The sample lists a few hundred thousand clones; 88% were seen once. Material: peripheral blood. These receptor sequences come from a man aged 55 to 69 who had recovered from COVID-19. Each CDR3 is given with its conserved first and last residue. The order of the fields is clone size, J gene, D gene, V gene, CDR3 protein, CDR3 DNA. D genes are given only for firm matches. Clone size is given for some rows only: seen once, a few or many times, or a class if the clone is expanded.

size: -
J: TRBJ2-5
D: -
V: TRBV6-5
CDR3: CASTGETQYF
DNA: TGTGCCAGCACCGGGGAGACCCAGTACTTC

size: -
J: TRBJ1-2
D: -
V: TRBV12-3/TRBV12-4
CDR3: CASIRDTYGYTF
DNA: TGTGCCAGCATTCGGGACACCTATGGCTACACCTTC

size: few
J: TRBJ1-5
D: TRBD1
V: TRBV7-2
CDR3: CASSLSTGGNQPQHF
DNA: TGTGCCAGCAGCTTAAGCACAGGGGGGAATCAGCCCCAGCATTTT

size: -
J: TRBJ2-1
D: TRBD1
V: TRBV19
CDR3: CASNLAGGEYNEQFF
DNA: TGTGCCAGTAATCTTGCAGGGGGCGAATACAATGAGCAGTTCTTC

size: once
J: TRBJ1-5
D: -
V: TRBV10-2
CDR3: CASRDTKNQPQHF
DNA: TGCGCCAGCCGGGACACCAAGAATCAGCCCCAGCATTTT

size: -
J: TRBJ1-2
D: -
V: TRBV21-1
CDR3: CASSKGSPEDVPNYGYTF
DNA: TGTGCCAGCAGCAAAGGATCCCCGGAGGACGTACCTAACTATGGCTACACCTTC

size: -
J: TRBJ2-3
D: -
V: TRBV2
CDR3: CASIRSPTDTQYF
DNA: TGTGCCAGCATCCGTAGTCCCACAGATACGCAGTATTTT

size: few
J: TRBJ1-2
D: -
V: TRBV7-2
CDR3: CASSLGSQSYGYTF
DNA: TGTGCCAGCAGCTTAGGTTCACAGAGCTATGGCTACACCTTC

size: -
J: TRBJ2-1
D: TRBD2
V: TRBV27
CDR3: CASSLARPGEQFF
DNA: TGTGCCAGCTCACTAGCGAGGCCTGGGGAGCAGTTCTTC

size: few
J: TRBJ1-5
D: -
V: TRBV27
CDR3: CASSAGYNQPQHF
DNA: TGTGCCAGCAGTGCAGGGTACAATCAGCCCCAGCATTTT

size: -
J: TRBJ2-7
D: -
V: TRBV11-2
CDR3: CASSLDGREQYF
DNA: TGTGCCAGCAGCTTAGATGGGCGAGAGCAGTACTTC

size: -
J: TRBJ2-7
D: TRBD1
V: TRBV27
CDR3: CASSGGTGGSSYEQYF
DNA: TGTGCCAGCAGTGGGGGTACAGGGGGGAGCTCCTACGAGCAGTACTTC

size: -
J: TRBJ1-6
D: -
V: TRBV21-1
CDR3: CASSKEQRDRDLCKYSPLHF
DNA: TGTGCCAGCAGCAAAGAGCAGCGAGACAGGGATTTATGTAAGTATTCACCCCTCCACTTT

size: few
J: TRBJ2-2
D: -
V: TRBV16
CDR3: CASSPPTGGAGELFF
DNA: TGTGCCAGCAGCCCGCCAACCGGCGGGGCCGGGGAGCTGTTTTTT

size: -
J: TRBJ2-5
D: TRBD2
V: TRBV7-9
CDR3: CASSYLGGGLETQYF
DNA: TGTGCCAGCAGCTACCTCGGCGGGGGGTTGGAGACCCAGTACTTC

size: -
J: TRBJ1-6
D: -
V: TRBV3-1/TRBV3-2
CDR3: CASSQARYSPLHF
DNA: TGTGCCAGCAGCCAAGCCAGGTATTCACCCCTCCACTTT

size: -
J: TRBJ1-5
D: -
V: TRBV30
CDR3: CAWRSGNQPQHF
DNA: TGTGCCTGGAGGTCCGGGAATCAGCCCCAGCATTTT

size: -
J: TRBJ2-3
D: TRBD2
V: TRBV18
CDR3: CASSPPGLAGPRDTQYF
DNA: TGTGCCAGCTCACCCCCGGGACTAGCGGGACCTAGGGATACGCAGTATTTT